This is a list of T cell receptor beta chains from one sample in a study of T cell responses to AZD1222 COVID-19 vaccine. TCRdb's copy holds only in-frame clones and misses some; the assay was immunoSEQ multiplex PCR. The data contain roughly 130,000 clones, about nine tenths of them singletons. Sequenced here: peripheral blood, sampled on day 0 of AZD1222 vaccination. Receptors were obtained from an adult in good health. Both conserved end residues are part of each CDR3. The order of the fields is D gene, clone size, CDR3 length, V gene, J gene, CDR3 DNA, CDR3 protein. A D gene is named only where the DNA matches it firmly. Not every row has a clone size; where given, it reads once, few, many or a size class.

TRBD1	-	18	TRBV28	TRBJ1-6	TGTGCCAGCAGACACCTGGGAGGGGGCGCGGGGTATAATTCACCCCTCCACTTT	CASRHLGGGAGYNSPLHF
-	-	10	TRBV6-5	TRBJ2-7	TGTGCCAGCAGCCTCTACGAGCAGTACTTC	CASSLYEQYF
-	-	15	TRBV14	TRBJ2-2	TGTGCCAGCAGCCAAGAAGGGACCAACACCGGGGAGCTGTTTTTT	CASSQEGTNTGELFF
-	-	12	TRBV28	TRBJ2-1	TGTGCCAGCAGAACCCTTGGGAATGAGCAGTTCTTC	CASRTLGNEQFF
TRBD1	-	13	TRBV25-1	TRBJ1-1	TGTGCCAGCAGGGCACAGGGGTTCACTGAAGCTTTCTTT	CASRAQGFTEAFF
-	-	12	TRBV7-9	TRBJ2-2	TGTGCCAGCAGCTCTGGGGCCGGGGAGCTGTTTTTT	CASSSGAGELFF
-	-	14	TRBV18	TRBJ2-1	TGTGCCAGCTCGCTCGAAGAGGGGGGGGTTGAGCAGTTCTTC	CASSLEEGGVEQFF
TRBD2	-	13	TRBV30	TRBJ2-5	TGTGCCTTACTAGCGGGGGAGGGAGAGACCCAGTACTTC	CALLAGEGETQYF
TRBD1	-	15	TRBV10-3	TRBJ2-5	TGTGCCATCAGGCGCGGACAGGCAACCCAAGAGACCCAGTACTTC	CAIRRGQATQETQYF
-	-	15	TRBV5-4	TRBJ2-3	TGTGCCAGCAGCCGGTCCCCCGGGTCGACAGATACGCAGTATTTT	CASSRSPGSTDTQYF
-	-	15	TRBV11-2	TRBJ1-4	TGTGCCAGCAGCTTATGGGGCTCGGGGAATGAAAAACTGTTTTTT	CASSLWGSGNEKLFF
-	-	12	TRBV2	TRBJ2-7	TGTGCCAGCAGTGAAAAGGGCTACGAGCAGTACTTC	CASSEKGYEQYF
TRBD1	-	14	TRBV28	TRBJ2-7	TGTGCCAGCAGACGTATCCTGGGACAGGCCGAGCAGTACTTC	CASRRILGQAEQYF
-	-	13	TRBV24-1	TRBJ2-3	TGTGCCACCAGTGACCGAGTTTTGGATACGCAGTATTTT	CATSDRVLDTQYF
-	-	15	TRBV7-6	TRBJ2-7	TGTGCCAGCAGCTCCATACCCGGGGACTCCTACGAGCAGTACTTC	CASSSIPGDSYEQYF
-	-	12	TRBV25-1	TRBJ1-1	TGTGCCAGCAGTGGAGGTGGCACTGAAGCTTTCTTT	CASSGGGTEAFF
-	-	17	TRBV5-6	TRBJ1-2	TGTGCCAGCAGCTTGGGCCCAAGGCAGCTGATAAACTATGGCTACACCTTC	CASSLGPRQLINYGYTF
TRBD1	-	15	TRBV30	TRBJ1-5	TGTGCCTGGAGTGTTTCAGGGGGTGGCTATCAGCCCCAGCATTTT	CAWSVSGGGYQPQHF
-	-	12	TRBV5-5	TRBJ2-7	TGTGCCAGCAGCTGGGAGGGGGCCGAGCAGTACTTC	CASSWEGAEQYF
-	-	12	TRBV5-4	TRBJ2-5	TGTGCCAGCAGCCCGGTAGGAGAGACCCAGTACTTC	CASSPVGETQYF
-	-	15	TRBV4-2	TRBJ2-1	TGTGCCAGCAGCCAAGATGGGCCAGTTTACAATGAGCAGTTCTTC	CASSQDGPVYNEQFF
TRBD1	once	15	TRBV5-4	TRBJ2-7	TGTGCCAGCAGCTTTCTCGGACAGGGGAAGTACGAGCAGTACTTC	CASSFLGQGKYEQYF
TRBD2	-	15	TRBV6-5	TRBJ2-3	TGTGCCAGCACACCCGGCGGGGGGTTCGCAGATACGCAGTATTTT	CASTPGGGFADTQYF
-	-	13	TRBV7-3	TRBJ1-1	TGTGCCAGCAGCTTGGCAGGGAACACTGAAGCTTTCTTT	CASSLAGNTEAFF
-	-	16	TRBV7-3	TRBJ2-1	TGTGCCAGCAGCTTAGGGGCCCTTGGACCCTACAATGAGCAGTTCTTC	CASSLGALGPYNEQFF
-	-	16	TRBV19	TRBJ2-2	TGTGCCAGCCGAGACAGCGACAGGATGACTACCGGGGAGCTGTTTTTT	CASRDSDRMTTGELFF